Listed below are T cell receptor beta chains from one sample, sequenced in a study of beta chain features in type 1 diabetes. Some clones are missing from TCRdb's copy, which holds only in-frame ones; the method was immunoSEQ multiplex PCR. The sample has 250,000 to 350,000 clones, approximately 15% seen once. The sequenced sample consisted of central memory CD4+ T cells from blood. The receptors originated from a man aged 30 to 39 in good health. Both conserved end residues are part of each CDR3. The D gene is left open where the match is weak. The size of a clone is reported for some rows only, either as once, few or many, or as a class for expanded clones.

d_gene: TRBD1
j_gene: TRBJ2-7
v_gene: TRBV28
abundance: few
CDR3aa: CASSFRLGQGDEQYF
CDR3nt: TGTGCCAGCAGTTTTCGTTTGGGACAGGGCGACGAGCAGTACTTC

d_gene: NA
j_gene: TRBJ2-1
v_gene: TRBV11-1
abundance: few
CDR3aa: CASSNDRISYNEQFF
CDR3nt: TGTGCCAGCAGCAACGACAGAATCTCCTACAATGAGCAGTTCTTC

d_gene: TRBD2
j_gene: TRBJ2-1
v_gene: TRBV4-3
abundance: NA
CDR3aa: CASSRQIAGGSLNEQFF
CDR3nt: TGCGCCAGCAGCCGCCAAATAGCGGGGGGAAGTTTAAATGAGCAGTTCTTC

d_gene: NA
j_gene: TRBJ1-2
v_gene: TRBV2
abundance: NA
CDR3aa: CASSEGVTSAYGYTF
CDR3nt: TGTGCCAGCAGTGAGGGGGTGACTAGTGCCTATGGCTACACCTTC

d_gene: NA
j_gene: TRBJ2-3
v_gene: TRBV29-1
abundance: many
CDR3aa: CSVVPSTDTQYF
CDR3nt: TGCAGCGTTGTTCCCAGCACAGATACGCAGTATTTT

d_gene: TRBD1
j_gene: TRBJ2-7
v_gene: TRBV7-8
abundance: NA
CDR3aa: CASSPATGALSYEQYF
CDR3nt: TGTGCCAGCAGCCCAGCGACAGGGGCGCTCTCCTACGAGCAGTACTTC

d_gene: NA
j_gene: TRBJ2-3
v_gene: TRBV11-1
abundance: NA
CDR3aa: CASSKSTDTQYF
CDR3nt: TGTGCCAGCAGCAAGAGCACAGATACGCAGTATTTT

d_gene: TRBD2
j_gene: TRBJ2-5
v_gene: TRBV7-7
abundance: few
CDR3aa: CASSQGAGGPGGTQYF
CDR3nt: TGTGCCAGCAGCCAAGGGGCGGGAGGGCCCGGCGGGACCCAGTACTTC

d_gene: NA
j_gene: TRBJ2-5
v_gene: TRBV5-1
abundance: NA
CDR3aa: CASSLDGRPQETQYF
CDR3nt: TGCGCCAGCAGCTTGGATGGCCGCCCCCAAGAGACCCAGTACTTC

d_gene: NA
j_gene: TRBJ2-1
v_gene: TRBV5-6
abundance: NA
CDR3aa: CASSLRGFAYNEQFF
CDR3nt: TGTGCCAGCAGCTTGAGGGGGTTCGCCTACAATGAGCAGTTCTTC

d_gene: NA
j_gene: TRBJ2-1
v_gene: TRBV18
abundance: few
CDR3aa: CASSPDRAYNEQFF
CDR3nt: TGTGCCAGCTCACCTGATAGGGCCTACAATGAGCAGTTCTTC

d_gene: TRBD1
j_gene: TRBJ2-2
v_gene: TRBV5-1
abundance: few
CDR3aa: CASSGRTGTGNTGELFF
CDR3nt: TGCGCCAGCAGCGGGAGAACCGGGACAGGGAACACCGGGGAGCTGTTTTTT

d_gene: TRBD1
j_gene: TRBJ2-5
v_gene: TRBV4-1
abundance: NA
CDR3aa: CASSQYPGGTQYF
CDR3nt: TGCGCCAGCAGCCAATACCCAGGGGGGACCCAGTACTTC

d_gene: NA
j_gene: TRBJ1-5
v_gene: TRBV9
abundance: NA
CDR3aa: CASSSRRGSGQPQHF
CDR3nt: TGTGCCAGCAGCTCCCGGCGGGGGTCGGGTCAGCCCCAGCATTTT

d_gene: TRBD1
j_gene: TRBJ2-4
v_gene: TRBV19
abundance: few
CDR3aa: CASSRQGTIQYF
CDR3nt: TGTGCCAGTAGTCGACAGGGGACCATTCAGTACTTC

d_gene: NA
j_gene: TRBJ2-3
v_gene: TRBV5-1
abundance: NA
CDR3aa: CASSSLRTDTQYF
CDR3nt: TGCGCCAGCAGCTCCCTCCGCACGGATACGCAGTATTTT

d_gene: TRBD2
j_gene: TRBJ2-3
v_gene: TRBV27
abundance: NA
CDR3aa: CAITSEEQYF
CDR3nt: TGTGCCATTACTAGCGAAGAGCAGTATTTT